This TCR beta chain was recorded in a study of blood T cell repertoires in COVID-19. About the study: Acute-phase and convalescent COVID-19 samples originated in the United States, Italy and Spain. T cells, B-cell-depleted T cells, or PBMCs provided the cDNA or gDNA that served as material.

This clone appeared a few times. Authors' methods: How many nucleated cells were present was estimated from reference gene primer amplification. The repertoire was sequenced with immunoSEQ multiplex PCR; TCRdb's copy has only in-frame clones and lacks some. For V, J and clone size, that table is used; D and trimming come from the DNA. The sample includes some 300,000 clones, approximately 88% of them seen just once. This receptor was taken from a woman under 40 who had recovered from COVID-19. What was sequenced was peripheral blood.

Written as DNA, the CDR3 is TGTGCCAGCCGGGGGACTAGCGGGGGTACTGAGCAGTTCTTC. It codes for CASRGTSGGTEQFF. This chain links TRBV2 with TRBJ2-1; TRBD2 aligns across 14 bases. Per germline, CDR1 SNHLY and CDR2 FYNNEI. CDR3 length equals 14 residues. Trimming took 8 bases from V and 9 from J; bases not matched to a gene: 6.